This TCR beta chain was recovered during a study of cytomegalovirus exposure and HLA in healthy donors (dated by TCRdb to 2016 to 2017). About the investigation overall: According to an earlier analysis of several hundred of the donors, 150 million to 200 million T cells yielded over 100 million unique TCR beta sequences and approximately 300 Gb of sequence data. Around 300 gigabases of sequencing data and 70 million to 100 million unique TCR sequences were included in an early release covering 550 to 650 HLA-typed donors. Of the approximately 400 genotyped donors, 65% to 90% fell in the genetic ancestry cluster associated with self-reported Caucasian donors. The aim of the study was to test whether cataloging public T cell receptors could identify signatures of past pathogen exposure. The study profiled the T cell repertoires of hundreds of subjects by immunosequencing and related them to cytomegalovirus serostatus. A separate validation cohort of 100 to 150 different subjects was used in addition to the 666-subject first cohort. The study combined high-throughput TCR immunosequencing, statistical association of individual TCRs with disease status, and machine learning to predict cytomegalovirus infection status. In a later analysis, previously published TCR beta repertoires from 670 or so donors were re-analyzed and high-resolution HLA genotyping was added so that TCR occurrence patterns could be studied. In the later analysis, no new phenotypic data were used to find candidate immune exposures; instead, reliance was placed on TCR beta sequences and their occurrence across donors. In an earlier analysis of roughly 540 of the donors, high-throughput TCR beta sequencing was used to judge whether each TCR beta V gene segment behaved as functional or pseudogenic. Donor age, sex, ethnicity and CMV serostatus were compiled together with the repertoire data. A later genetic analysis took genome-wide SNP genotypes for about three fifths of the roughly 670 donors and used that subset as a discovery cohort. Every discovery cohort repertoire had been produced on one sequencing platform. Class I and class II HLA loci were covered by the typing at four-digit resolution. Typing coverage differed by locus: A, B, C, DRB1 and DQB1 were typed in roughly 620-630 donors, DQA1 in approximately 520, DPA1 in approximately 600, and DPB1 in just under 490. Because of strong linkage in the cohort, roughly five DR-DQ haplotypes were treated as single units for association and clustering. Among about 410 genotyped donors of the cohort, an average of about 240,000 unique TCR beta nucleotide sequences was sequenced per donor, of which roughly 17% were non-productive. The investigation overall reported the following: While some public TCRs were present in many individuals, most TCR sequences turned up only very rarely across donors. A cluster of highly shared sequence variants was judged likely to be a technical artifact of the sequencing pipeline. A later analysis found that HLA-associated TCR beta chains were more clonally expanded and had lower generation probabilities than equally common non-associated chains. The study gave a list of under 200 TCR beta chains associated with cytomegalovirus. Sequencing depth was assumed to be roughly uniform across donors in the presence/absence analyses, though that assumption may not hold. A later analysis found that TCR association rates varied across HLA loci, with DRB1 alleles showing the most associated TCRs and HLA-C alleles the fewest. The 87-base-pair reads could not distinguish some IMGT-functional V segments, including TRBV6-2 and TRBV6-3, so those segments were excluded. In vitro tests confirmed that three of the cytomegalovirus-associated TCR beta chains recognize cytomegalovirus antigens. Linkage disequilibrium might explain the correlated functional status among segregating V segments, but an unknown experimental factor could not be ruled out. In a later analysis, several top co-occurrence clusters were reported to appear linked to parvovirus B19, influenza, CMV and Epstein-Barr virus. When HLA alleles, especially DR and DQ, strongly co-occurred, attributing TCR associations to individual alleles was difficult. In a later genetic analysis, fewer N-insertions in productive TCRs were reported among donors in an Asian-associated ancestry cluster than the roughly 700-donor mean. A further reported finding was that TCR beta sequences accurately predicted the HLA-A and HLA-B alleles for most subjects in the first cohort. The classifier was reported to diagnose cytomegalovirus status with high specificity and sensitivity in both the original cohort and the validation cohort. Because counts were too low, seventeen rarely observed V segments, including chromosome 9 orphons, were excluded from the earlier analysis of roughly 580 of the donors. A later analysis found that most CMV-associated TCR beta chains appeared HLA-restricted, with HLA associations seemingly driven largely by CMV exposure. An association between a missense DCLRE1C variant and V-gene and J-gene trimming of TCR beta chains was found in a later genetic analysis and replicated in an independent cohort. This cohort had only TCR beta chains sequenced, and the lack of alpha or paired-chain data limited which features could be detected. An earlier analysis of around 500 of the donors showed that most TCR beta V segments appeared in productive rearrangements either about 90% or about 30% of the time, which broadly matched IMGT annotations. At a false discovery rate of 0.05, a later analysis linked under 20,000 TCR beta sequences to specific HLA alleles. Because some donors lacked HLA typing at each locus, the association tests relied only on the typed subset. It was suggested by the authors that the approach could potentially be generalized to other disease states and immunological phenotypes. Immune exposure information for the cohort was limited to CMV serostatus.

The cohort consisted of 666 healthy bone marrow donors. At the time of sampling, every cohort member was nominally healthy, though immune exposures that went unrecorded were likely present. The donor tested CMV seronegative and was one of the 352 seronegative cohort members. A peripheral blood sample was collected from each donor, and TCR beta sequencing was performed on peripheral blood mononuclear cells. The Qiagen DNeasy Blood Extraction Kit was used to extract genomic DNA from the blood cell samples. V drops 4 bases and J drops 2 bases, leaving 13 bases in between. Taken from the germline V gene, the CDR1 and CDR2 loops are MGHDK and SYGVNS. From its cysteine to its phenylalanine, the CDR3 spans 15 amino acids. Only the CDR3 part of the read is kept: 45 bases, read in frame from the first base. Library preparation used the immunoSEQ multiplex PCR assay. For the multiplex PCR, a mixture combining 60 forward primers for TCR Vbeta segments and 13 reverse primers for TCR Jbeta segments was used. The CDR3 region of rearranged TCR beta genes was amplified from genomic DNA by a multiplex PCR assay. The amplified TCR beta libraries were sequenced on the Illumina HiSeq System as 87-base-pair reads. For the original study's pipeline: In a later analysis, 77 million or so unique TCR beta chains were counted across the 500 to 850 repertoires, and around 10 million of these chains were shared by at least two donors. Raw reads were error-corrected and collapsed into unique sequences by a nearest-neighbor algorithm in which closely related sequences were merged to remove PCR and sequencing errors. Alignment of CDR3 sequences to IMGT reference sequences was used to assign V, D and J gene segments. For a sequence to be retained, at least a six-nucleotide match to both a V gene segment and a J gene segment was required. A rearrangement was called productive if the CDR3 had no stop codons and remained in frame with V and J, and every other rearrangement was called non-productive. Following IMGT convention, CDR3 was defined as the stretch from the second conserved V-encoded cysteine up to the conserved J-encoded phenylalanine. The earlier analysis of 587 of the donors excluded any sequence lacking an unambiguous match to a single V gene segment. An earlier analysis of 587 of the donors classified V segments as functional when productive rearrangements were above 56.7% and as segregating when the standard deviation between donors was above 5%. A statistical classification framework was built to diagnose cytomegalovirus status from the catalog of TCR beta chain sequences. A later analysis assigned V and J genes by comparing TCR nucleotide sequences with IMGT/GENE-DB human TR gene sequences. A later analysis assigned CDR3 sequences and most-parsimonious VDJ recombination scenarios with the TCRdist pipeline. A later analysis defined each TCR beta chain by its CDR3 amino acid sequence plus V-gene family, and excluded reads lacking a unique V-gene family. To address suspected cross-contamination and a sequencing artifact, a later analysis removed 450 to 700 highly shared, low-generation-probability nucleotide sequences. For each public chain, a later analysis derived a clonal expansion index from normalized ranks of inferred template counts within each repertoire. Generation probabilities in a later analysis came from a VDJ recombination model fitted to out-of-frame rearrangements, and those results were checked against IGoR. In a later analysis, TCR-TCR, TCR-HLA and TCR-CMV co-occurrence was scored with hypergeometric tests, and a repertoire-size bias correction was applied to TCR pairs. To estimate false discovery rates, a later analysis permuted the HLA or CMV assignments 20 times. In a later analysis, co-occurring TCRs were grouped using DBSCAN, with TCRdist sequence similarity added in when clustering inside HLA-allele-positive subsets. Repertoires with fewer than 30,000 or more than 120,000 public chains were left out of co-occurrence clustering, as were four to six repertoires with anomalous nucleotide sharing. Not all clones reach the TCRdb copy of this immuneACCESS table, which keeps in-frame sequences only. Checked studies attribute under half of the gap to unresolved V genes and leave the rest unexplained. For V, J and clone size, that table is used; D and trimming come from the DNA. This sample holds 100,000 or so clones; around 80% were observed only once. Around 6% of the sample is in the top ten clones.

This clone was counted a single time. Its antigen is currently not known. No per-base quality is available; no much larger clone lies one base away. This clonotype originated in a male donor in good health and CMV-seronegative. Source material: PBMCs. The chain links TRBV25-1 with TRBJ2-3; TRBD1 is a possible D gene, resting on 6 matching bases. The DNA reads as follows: TGTGCCAGCAGTGGGGGACATCTACACACAGATACGCAGTATTTT. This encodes CASSGGHLHTDTQYF.